This is a list of T cell receptor beta chains from one sample in a study of blood T cell repertoires in COVID-19. The data were produced by immunoSEQ multiplex PCR, yet TCRdb's version contains in-frame clones alone and is incomplete. The table has about 200,000 clones, more than 75% seen once. The sequenced sample consisted of peripheral blood. These receptors came from a woman in her 70s with COVID-19, enrolled during active disease. The CDR3 runs from the conserved cysteine through the conserved F or W.

j_call | v_call | cdr3_aa
TRBJ2-5 | TRBV30 | CAWSGQHQETQYF
TRBJ1-5 | TRBV3-1/TRBV3-2 | CASSPKTGNQPQHF
TRBJ1-1 | TRBV14 | CASSQAAGGTEAFF
TRBJ2-1 | TRBV2 | CASSGGFYNEQFF
TRBJ1-6 | TRBV19 | CASTAGGTGRFPLHF
TRBJ2-7 | TRBV9 | CASSVMSSGTYEQYF
TRBJ2-2 | TRBV5-4 | CASSLGGMGSAGELFF
TRBJ1-2 | TRBV9 | CASSGRGRWGYTF
TRBJ1-2 | TRBV14 | CASSQDPNRANYGYTF
TRBJ1-3 | TRBV19 | CASSISRGQFFSGNTIYF
TRBJ1-1 | TRBV6-1 | CASSDYPGQGLNTEAFF
TRBJ2-1 | TRBV7-3 | CASGLAGGTSEQFF
TRBJ1-1 | TRBV6-6 | CASSANRLAFF
TRBJ2-3 | TRBV14 | CASSLRDYTDTQYF
TRBJ2-1 | TRBV5-1 | CASSSGLVSYNEQFF